The 15 T cell receptor beta chains presented below share a single source sample, sequenced in a study of blood T cell repertoires in COVID-19. Clones were sequenced by immunoSEQ multiplex PCR, and TCRdb holds only the in-frame ones, with some missing. This table has approximately 300,000 clones, roughly 90% appearing once. The sequencing input was peripheral blood. All receptors derive from a young woman with COVID-19, enrolled during active disease.

The genes are TRBV30 and TRBJ2-5; 13 positions match TRBD2. CDR1 is GTSNPN and CDR2 is SVGIG in the germline V gene (reference sequence). This CDR3 region has 15 residues. The V gene end was trimmed by 4 bases and the J gene end by 5 bases; junction bases not matched to a gene: 7. CDR3 coding DNA: TGTGCCTGGAACCTACTAGCGGGAGGGGAGGAGACCCAGTACTTC. The encoded protein is CAWNLLAGGEETQYF.

On this clone: Other nucleotide sequences from this sample produce the same CDR3. The DNA of the CDR3 is TGTGCCAGCAGTTTGACAGGGAACTATGGCTACACCTTC. It translates to CASSLTGNYGYTF. The V gene is TRBV28, the J gene TRBJ1-2; 7 bases map to TRBD1. Germline CDR1 and CDR2: MDHEN and SYDVKM. The CDR3 runs 13 residues. V shed 3 bases and J 2 bases; nucleotides not matched to a gene: 0.

The chain employs TRBV28 and TRBJ1-5, with 8 bases fitting TRBD1. V trimming: 5 bases; J trimming: 9 bases; junction bases outside the gene matches: 12. This CDR3 has 15 amino acids. Per the germline V gene, CDR1 is MDHEN and CDR2 is SYDVKM. This CDR3 is CASSPLLGQGGPQHF. CDR3 DNA: TGTGCCAGCAGTCCCCTCCTCGGACAGGGCGGGCCCCAGCATTTT. Full variable domain (missing parts from reference TRBV28 and TRBJ1-5): DVKVTQSSRYLVKRTGEKVFLECVQDMDHENMFWYRQDPGLGLRLIYFSYDVKMKEKGDIPEGYSVSREKKERFSLILESASTNQTSMYLCASSPLLGQGGPQHFGDGTRLSIL.

The rearrangement uses TRBV7-9 and TRBJ1-1, with a weak D call TRBD1 (6 bases). Germline loops: CDR1 SEHNR, CDR2 FQNEAQ (reference sequence). This CDR3 region has 11 residues. Deletions cut 5 bases from V and 8 bases from J, with 9 bases between. The CDR3 reads CASSPGQEAFF. The CDR3 region has the DNA TGTGCCAGCAGCCCGGGACAAGAAGCTTTCTTT.

V is TRBV5-1 and J is TRBJ2-3, with D tentatively TRBD1 (6 bases). Germline CDR1 and CDR2: SGHRS and YFSETQ. This CDR3 has 14 residues. The V and J ends lost 5 bases and 2 bases respectively, with 12 bases between them. The CDR3 nucleotides read TGCGCCAGCAGAGGGGACACCAACACAGATACGCAGTATTTT. This gives the protein CASRGDTNTDTQYF. The complete variable domain, with remaining parts taken from reference TRBV5-1 and TRBJ2-3, reads KAGVTQTPRYLIKTRGQQVTLSCSPISGHRSVSWYQQTPGQGLQFLFEYFSETQRNKGNFPGRFSGRQFSNSRSEMNVSTLELGDSALYLCASRGDTNTDTQYFGPGTRLTVL.

The CDR3 DNA reads as TGTGCCAGCAGTCGAGGACTAACCGGGGAGCTGTTTTTT. It yields the protein CASSRGLTGELFF. V gene TRBV6-2 or TRBV6-3 combines with J gene TRBJ2-2, with D perhaps TRBD2 (6 bases). The CDR3 is made up of 13 amino acids. Germline CDR1 MNHEY, CDR2 SVGEGT. Trimming cost V 5 bases and J 5 bases, with 9 bases left between them.

Note on this clone: The junction and the germline gene differ at one end; a read error may be behind it. This chain uses TRBV7-8 with TRBJ1-5, with D unclear. The CDR3 has 16 residues. Germline V gene lookup returns CDR1 SGHVS and CDR2 FQNEAQ. CDR3 in DNA: TGTGCCAGCAGCCCGGAAGTAGCCGGGGTAGATCATCCCCAGCATTTT. It translates to CASSPEVAGVDHPQHF.

This clone was seen just once. The chain uses TRBV5-1 and TRBJ1-1, with D possibly TRBD1 on 5 matching bases. The CDR3 is 14 amino acids. Germline assignment: CDR1 SGHRS and CDR2 YFSETQ. The germline V and J ends were trimmed by 2 bases and 0 bases, with 8 bases remaining between them. The CDR3 sequence: CASSFDRLNTEAFF. The DNA for the CDR3 is TGCGCCAGCAGCTTCGACAGATTGAACACTGAAGCTTTCTTT.

The V and J genes are TRBV6-5 and TRBJ2-7; possibly TRBD1 for D (6 bases). The V and J ends lost 4 bases and 5 bases respectively, with 15 bases between them. The V gene's germline CDR1 is MNHEY and CDR2 SVGAGI. This CDR3 is built from 14 residues. DNA for the CDR3: TGTGCCAGCAGTTCCAGGACAGTAGGCGACGAGCAGTACTTC. Amino acid sequence: CASSSRTVGDEQYF.

The genes are TRBV30 and TRBJ1-2; D is possibly TRBD1 (5 bases). The length of the CDR3 is 14 residues. Trimming pared 4 bases from V and 4 bases from J, leaving 16 bases between. CDR1 and CDR2 from the germline V gene are GTSNPN and SVGIG (reference sequence). The CDR3 coding sequence is TGTGCCTGGAAAGAGGCAGGGCGGCCCTATGGCTACACCTTC. This gives the protein CAWKEAGRPYGYTF.

This chain joins TRBV7-9 and TRBJ2-5; 7 bases line up with TRBD2. The CDR3 length is 16 residues. Germline values: CDR1 SEHNR, CDR2 FQNEAQ (reference sequence). Losses at the gene ends were 0 bases for V and 2 bases for J; bases not matched to a gene: 6. CDR3: CASSLAPQGGQETQYF. CDR3 coding DNA: TGTGCCAGCAGCTTAGCTCCTCAGGGAGGGCAAGAGACCCAGTACTTC.

This rearrangement joins TRBV5-6 to TRBJ2-7; the match to TRBD2 covers 9 bases. The CDR3 sequence is 16 residues long. In germline, CDR1 is SGHDT, CDR2 YYEEEE. V was clipped by 3 bases and J by 0 bases; unmatched bases: 7. The CDR3 spells CASSSGLAGTSYEQYF. The CDR3 nucleotides read TGTGCCAGCAGCTCAGGGCTAGCGGGAACCTCCTACGAGCAGTACTTC.

V gene TRBV19 combines with J gene TRBJ2-3; D is unclear. V lost 6 bases and J 5 bases, leaving 18 bases between the germline ends. This CDR3 spans 15 amino acids. Germline V lookup: CDR1 LNHDA, CDR2 SQIVND (reference sequence). The CDR3 DNA reads TGTGCCAGTAGCCAGTCCGCCCTGGTTGGAGATACGCAGTATTTT. This gives the protein CASSQSALVGDTQYF.

The genes are TRBV6-6 and TRBJ2-1, with 11 bases matching TRBD2. Germline CDR1 reads MNHNY; CDR2 reads SVGAGI (reference sequence). V lost 4 bases to trimming and J lost 8 bases; unmatched junction nucleotides: 7. The CDR3 extends over 15 amino acids. The CDR3 coding sequence is TGTGCCAGCAGTTCCTCACTAGCGGGAGTACATGAGCAGTTCTTC. It is translated as CASSSSLAGVHEQFF.

The rearrangement uses TRBV10-2 and TRBJ1-4, with TRBD1 matching over 9 bases. Germline CDR1 reads WSHSY; CDR2 reads SAAADI. The CDR3 is made up of 16 amino acids. J gave up 6 bases and V 1 base, and 6 bases lay outside the gene matches. In DNA form, the CDR3 reads TGCGCCAGCAGTGAGTGGACAGGGGAAGGAGATGAAAAACTGTTTTTT. Amino acids: CASSEWTGEGDEKLFF.